The rows below give T cell receptor beta chains drawn from one sample of a study of CD8 T cells in Susac syndrome. TCRdb independently ran MiXCR on the immunoSEQ multiplex PCR reads; one entry per CDR3 protein. The data contain 130,000 or so distinct CDR3 sequences, about 93% of them singletons. The sequenced sample was CD8+ T cells from PBMCs. The origin of the receptors is a human donor with multiple sclerosis. CDR3s include the opening cysteine and the closing phenylalanine or tryptophan. The D gene is left open where the match is weak. Size tells how often a clone was seen (once, few, many) or the class of an expanded clone, and some rows leave it out.

-,TRBJ2-7,TRBV29-1,-,CSVYLGDYEQYF,TGCAGCGTTTATCTCGGGGACTACGAGCAGTACTTC
-,TRBJ2-3,TRBV4-3,-,CASRPSAADTQYF,TGCGCCAGTCGACCTAGCGCGGCAGATACGCAGTATTTT
-,TRBJ1-3,TRBV10-3,-,CAISRDIENTIYF,TGTGCCATCAGCAGGGACATCGAAAACACCATATATTTT
-,TRBJ1-4,TRBV27,TRBD1,CASSSTGAGEKLFF,TGTGCCAGCAGTTCTACAGGGGCAGGAGAAAAACTGTTTTTT
-,TRBJ1-4,TRBV13,-,CASSLADGEKLFF,TGTGCCAGCAGCCTCGCTGATGGCGAAAAACTGTTTTTT
-,TRBJ2-1,TRBV18,-,CASSPGGPNNEQFF,TGTGCCAGCTCACCGGGCGGGCCAAACAATGAGCAGTTCTTC
-,TRBJ2-7,TRBV6-6,-,CASSFLAAYEQYF,TGTGCCAGCAGTTTTCTAGCCGCCTACGAGCAGTACTTC
-,TRBJ1-5,TRBV7-9,TRBD1,CASSWDRGWDSNQPQHF,TGTGCCAGCAGCTGGGACAGGGGCTGGGATAGCAATCAGCCCCAGCATTTT
-,TRBJ2-7,TRBV6-1,TRBD1,CASSEGAGGSWEQYF,TGTGCCAGCAGTGAGGGGGCAGGGGGATCGTGGGAGCAGTACTTC
-,TRBJ2-2,TRBV5-1,TRBD2,CASSPSGRTTGELFF,TGCGCCAGCAGCCCTAGCGGGAGGACCACCGGGGAGCTGTTTTTT
-,TRBJ1-1,TRBV4-1,-,CASSPRILGFTEAFF,TGCGCCAGCAGCCCCCGTATCCTCGGTTTCACTGAAGCTTTCTTT
-,TRBJ2-1,TRBV27,-,CASSFGHNEQFF,TGTGCCAGCAGTTTCGGGCACAATGAGCAGTTCTTC
-,TRBJ2-7,TRBV7-8,-,CASGDSTYEQYF,TGTGCCAGCGGAGACAGTACCTACGAGCAGTACTTC
-,TRBJ2-7,TRBV2,TRBD1,CATNRDRDYEQYF,TGTGCCACTAACCGGGACAGAGACTACGAGCAGTACTTC
-,TRBJ1-1,TRBV4-1,-,CASSQAVVGIPEAFF,TGCGCCAGCAGCCAAGCGGTTGTAGGGATCCCTGAAGCTTTCTTT
-,TRBJ2-7,TRBV5-4,TRBD1,CASSSPGGVEQYF,TGTGCCAGCAGCTCCCCAGGGGGCGTCGAGCAGTACTTC
-,TRBJ2-1,TRBV13,TRBD2,CASSLGGRAGGSVNEQFF,TGTGCCAGCAGCTTAGGGGGACGGGCGGGAGGAAGCGTCAATGAGCAGTTCTTC
once,TRBJ2-7,TRBV15,TRBD1,CATSTDRGVSYEQYF,TGTGCCACCAGCACGGACAGGGGGGTATCCTACGAGCAGTACTTC
once,TRBJ1-2,TRBV12-3/TRBV12-4,-,CASSLGDASIGYTF,TGTGCCAGCAGTTTGGGGGACGCGAGTATAGGCTACACCTTC
-,TRBJ2-7,TRBV9,-,CASSVGEVDEQYF,TGTGCCAGCAGCGTAGGTGAAGTTGACGAGCAGTACTTC
-,TRBJ2-3,TRBV7-9,-,CASSLESTDTQYF,TGTGCCAGCAGCTTGGAGAGCACAGATACGCAGTATTTT
-,TRBJ1-1,TRBV30,-,CAWGPGTEAFF,TGTGCCTGGGGCCCAGGGACTGAAGCTTTCTTT
-,TRBJ2-4,TRBV7-9,-,CASSLLTGSGQGIQYF,TGTGCCAGCAGCCTGCTCACTGGGAGCGGCCAGGGCATTCAGTACTTC
-,TRBJ2-1,TRBV19,-,CASSASRGNEQFF,TGTGCCAGTAGTGCGTCCCGGGGTAATGAGCAGTTCTTC
-,TRBJ1-1,TRBV4-1,-,CASSQAREAFF,TGCGCCAGCAGCCAAGCAAGGGAAGCTTTCTTT
once,TRBJ1-5,TRBV7-9,TRBD1,CASSPGGGAAQPQHF,TGTGCCAGCAGCCCAGGGGGAGGGGCGGCTCAGCCCCAGCATTTT
-,TRBJ2-7,TRBV3-1,TRBD2,CASSPEDTSGFYEQYF,TGTGCCAGCAGCCCAGAAGATACTAGCGGGTTCTACGAGCAGTACTTC
-,TRBJ2-7,TRBV6-2/TRBV6-3,-,CASRYQGTRYEQYF,TGTGCCAGCAGGTACCAGGGGACCCGCTACGAGCAGTACTTC
-,TRBJ2-5,TRBV28,-,CASSFNGARETQYF,TGTGCCAGCAGTTTTAACGGGGCACGGGAGACCCAGTACTTC
-,TRBJ2-1,TRBV12-3/TRBV12-4,-,CASSPFDEQFF,TGTGCCAGCAGCCCCTTTGATGAGCAGTTCTTC
-,TRBJ1-4,TRBV28,-,CASSFGVGWGDEKLFF,TGTGCCAGCAGTTTCGGTGTCGGTTGGGGGGACGAAAAACTGTTTTTT
once,TRBJ1-2,TRBV11-2,-,CASSGRTVSSGYTF,TGTGCCAGCAGCGGTCGGACGGTCAGTAGTGGCTACACCTTC
-,TRBJ1-3,TRBV13,TRBD1,CASSFWTGTNTIYF,TGTGCCAGCAGCTTTTGGACAGGGACAAACACCATATATTTT
-,TRBJ1-2,TRBV12-3/TRBV12-4,-,CASTLGGATRFTF,TGTGCCAGCACCCTCGGCGGAGCTACGCGTTTCACCTTC
-,TRBJ2-7,TRBV7-3,-,CASSLGSELHEQYF,TGTGCCAGCAGCTTAGGTTCAGAGCTGCACGAGCAGTACTTC
-,TRBJ1-2,TRBV10-2,-,CASSDSAYGYTF,TGCGCCAGCAGTGACAGCGCCTATGGCTACACCTTC
-,TRBJ1-1,TRBV7-9,-,CASSLGVGGWDTEAFF,TGTGCCAGCAGCTTGGGGGTCGGGGGCTGGGACACTGAAGCTTTCTTT
-,TRBJ1-2,TRBV5-1,TRBD1,CASSPNHTGTAGSGGYTF,TGCGCCAGCAGCCCTAATCATACCGGGACAGCCGGTTCAGGAGGCTACACCTTC
once,TRBJ1-1,TRBV18,-,CASSPEPGLAEAFF,TGTGCCAGCTCACCAGAGCCGGGGTTGGCTGAAGCTTTCTTT
once,TRBJ1-2,TRBV24-1,TRBD1,CATSDAGGSGYTF,TGTGCCACCAGTGACGCAGGGGGTTCTGGCTACACCTTC
-,TRBJ2-1,TRBV30,-,CAWTSGFSYNEQFF,TGTGCCTGGACCAGCGGTTTCTCCTACAATGAGCAGTTCTTC
-,TRBJ1-5,TRBV4-1,TRBD1,CASSQLTGENQPQHF,TGCGCCAGCAGCCAGTTGACAGGGGAGAATCAGCCCCAGCATTTT
-,TRBJ2-3,TRBV2,-,CASSEMGRDTQYF,TGTGCCAGCAGTGAAATGGGGCGAGATACGCAGTATTTT
-,TRBJ2-2,TRBV27,-,CASTPTAALTGELFF,TGTGCCAGCACTCCAACAGCGGCCCTCACCGGGGAGCTGTTTTTT
-,TRBJ2-2,TRBV29-1,-,CSVDLGGTGELFF,TGCAGCGTTGATCTGGGCGGCACCGGGGAGCTGTTTTTT
-,TRBJ2-7,TRBV20-1,-,CSATPSVEQYF,TGCAGTGCTACCCCTAGCGTCGAGCAGTACTTC
-,TRBJ1-5,TRBV19,TRBD1,CASSRGQGVSQPQHF,TGTGCCAGTAGCAGGGGACAGGGTGTTTCTCAGCCCCAGCATTTT
-,TRBJ2-1,TRBV4-3,-,CASSQGGHTGEGQFF,TGCGCCAGCAGCCAAGGGGGGCACACCGGGGAGGGGCAGTTCTTC
-,TRBJ1-1,TRBV25-1,-,CASSEGGATEAFF,TGTGCCAGCAGTGAAGGGGGGGCTACTGAAGCTTTCTTT
-,TRBJ2-1,TRBV7-9,-,CASNPGTSHSSYNEQFF,TGTGCCAGCAACCCAGGGACGAGTCATAGCTCCTACAATGAGCAGTTCTTC
-,TRBJ1-4,TRBV27,TRBD1,CASSQTGVRTNEKLFF,TGTGCCAGCAGTCAGACAGGGGTTCGAACTAATGAAAAACTGTTTTTT
-,TRBJ2-6,TRBV27,TRBD2,CASSFLAGGLGANVLTF,TGTGCCAGCAGTTTCCTAGCGGGAGGGTTAGGGGCCAACGTCCTGACTTTC